These T cell receptor beta chains were read from a single sample in a study of T cells in Graves' hyperthyroidism and ophthalmopathy. Via MiXCR, TCRdb re-called the multiplex PCR reads, giving one row per CDR3 protein. The sample consists of hundreds of thousands of distinct CDR3 sequences, roughly 15% of them appearing once. Sequences were obtained from blood. These TCRs come from a woman aged 40-49 years with Graves' ophthalmopathy. The CDR3 runs from the conserved cysteine through the conserved F or W. Each record gives: J gene, clone size, V gene, CDR3 length, D gene, CDR3 DNA, CDR3 protein. A D gene is named only where the DNA matches it firmly. Part of the rows lack a size; the others show once, few, many or a class for expanded clones.

J: TRBJ2-7; size: many; V: TRBV6-2/TRBV6-3; length: 14; D: TRBD1; DNA: TGTGCCAGCACTCAAGGGACAGGGTCCCACGAGCAGTACTTC; CDR3: CASTQGTGSHEQYF
J: TRBJ2-4; size: few; V: TRBV6-5; length: 14; D: .; DNA: TGTGCCAGCAGTTACGTCAGCGGGCGGGACATTCAGTACTTC; CDR3: CASSYVSGRDIQYF
J: TRBJ2-7; size: many; V: TRBV27; length: 15; D: TRBD2; DNA: TGTGCCAGCAGCCAGACGACTAGCCGCTCCCACGAGCAGTACTTC; CDR3: CASSQTTSRSHEQYF
J: TRBJ2-7; size: many; V: TRBV7-6; length: 12; D: .; DNA: TGTGCCAGCAGCCCCCGAGTTAGGGAGCAGTACTTC; CDR3: CASSPRVREQYF
J: TRBJ2-5; size: .; V: TRBV7-6; length: 14; D: .; DNA: TGTGCCAGCAGCTTAGGCAGGGATGAAGAGACCCAGTACTTC; CDR3: CASSLGRDEETQYF
J: TRBJ1-1; size: many; V: TRBV12-3/TRBV12-4; length: 14; D: .; DNA: TGTGCCAGCAGTCCAAGGGTAGTAGGCACTGAAGCTTTCTTT; CDR3: CASSPRVVGTEAFF
J: TRBJ1-1; size: .; V: TRBV18; length: 13; D: .; DNA: TGTGCCAGCTCACCAGAGGAGTACACTGAAGCTTTCTTT; CDR3: CASSPEEYTEAFF
J: TRBJ2-3; size: few; V: TRBV6-2/TRBV6-3; length: 18; D: .; DNA: TGTGCCAGCAGAGGGGACGGAGACTCAACTTTTAGCACAGATACGCAGTATTTT; CDR3: CASRGDGDSTFSTDTQYF
J: TRBJ2-5; size: many; V: TRBV7-2; length: 16; D: .; DNA: TGTGCCAGCAGCCCCGGTATAAATCTAGGGGCGGAGACCCAGTACTTC; CDR3: CASSPGINLGAETQYF
J: TRBJ2-2; size: few; V: TRBV7-3; length: 13; D: .; DNA: TGTGCCAGCTGCAGGGAGTCCACCGGGGAGCTGTTTTTT; CDR3: CASCRESTGELFF
J: TRBJ2-5; size: many; V: TRBV27; length: 16; D: TRBD2; DNA: TGTGCCACCAGGCCCCGGGGGAGGGGAGGATCGGAGACCCAGTACTTC; CDR3: CATRPRGRGGSETQYF
J: TRBJ2-2; size: .; V: TRBV12-3/TRBV12-4; length: 16; D: TRBD1; DNA: TGTGCCAGCAGGCCAGACCGGGACAGGGGCACCGGGGAGCTGTTTTTT; CDR3: CASRPDRDRGTGELFF
J: TRBJ2-6; size: many; V: TRBV6-5; length: 16; D: .; DNA: TGTGCCAGCAGTTACGAAACAGGGCGGGGGGCCAACGTCCTGACTTTC; CDR3: CASSYETGRGANVLTF
J: TRBJ2-7; size: .; V: TRBV11-2; length: 18; D: TRBD2; DNA: TGTGCCAGCAGCTTAGGCGGGGCTAGCGGGAGGCAAACCTACGAGCAGTACTTC; CDR3: CASSLGGASGRQTYEQYF
J: TRBJ1-1; size: .; V: TRBV20-1; length: 14; D: TRBD1; DNA: TGCAGTGCTAGGGGACAGGGGGAGGTCACTGAAGCTTTCTTT; CDR3: CSARGQGEVTEAFF
J: TRBJ2-7; size: .; V: TRBV5-1; length: 13; D: .; DNA: TGCGCCAGCAGCTTGGCCGCCGGAGACGAGCAGTACTTC; CDR3: CASSLAAGDEQYF
J: TRBJ1-5; size: few; V: TRBV11-3; length: 16; D: .; DNA: TGTGCCAGCAGCTTAAGTTCCCAGGGTTTCAGTCAGCCCCAGCATTTT; CDR3: CASSLSSQGFSQPQHF
J: TRBJ2-2; size: few; V: TRBV29-1; length: 12; D: .; DNA: TGCAGCGTTGAGGATAACACCGGGGAGCTGTTTTTT; CDR3: CSVEDNTGELFF
J: TRBJ2-5; size: many; V: TRBV7-3; length: 13; D: .; DNA: TGTGCCAGCAGCAGGTCGGGTACAGAGACCCAGTACTTC; CDR3: CASSRSGTETQYF
J: TRBJ2-7; size: many; V: TRBV5-1; length: 14; D: .; DNA: TGCGCCAGCAGCCCTCAAGACGGGACCTACGAGCAGTACTTC; CDR3: CASSPQDGTYEQYF
J: TRBJ2-7; size: many; V: TRBV19; length: 15; D: TRBD1; DNA: TGTGCCAGTAGGGAGACAGGGGGCGCGCAGTACGAGCAGTACTTC; CDR3: CASRETGGAQYEQYF
J: TRBJ1-1; size: .; V: TRBV29-1; length: 10; D: .; DNA: TGCAGCGCTCAGAACACTGAAGCTTTCTTT; CDR3: CSAQNTEAFF
J: TRBJ2-7; size: many; V: TRBV28; length: 14; D: .; DNA: TGTGCCAGCAGCCAATCCACCCCCTATGGCGAGCAGTACTTC; CDR3: CASSQSTPYGEQYF
J: TRBJ1-3; size: many; V: TRBV28; length: 14; D: .; DNA: TGTGCCAGCAACTCAGGAGACTCTGGAAACACCATATATTTT; CDR3: CASNSGDSGNTIYF
J: TRBJ2-7; size: .; V: TRBV7-9; length: 14; D: TRBD2; DNA: TGTGCCAGCAGCTATAGCGGGAGGTCGGGCGAGCAGTACTTC; CDR3: CASSYSGRSGEQYF
J: TRBJ2-7; size: .; V: TRBV6-1; length: 15; D: TRBD1; DNA: TGTGCCAGCAGAACCTTCGAGACAGGGGGCTACGAGCAGTACTTC; CDR3: CASRTFETGGYEQYF
J: TRBJ2-7; size: many; V: TRBV27; length: 14; D: TRBD2; DNA: TGTGCCAGCAGTTACTCTAGCGGGCGATACGAGCAGTACTTC; CDR3: CASSYSSGRYEQYF
J: TRBJ1-1; size: .; V: TRBV5-6; length: 14; D: .; DNA: TGTGCCAGCAGCGGGGATAGTACGAACACTGAAGCTTTCTTT; CDR3: CASSGDSTNTEAFF
J: TRBJ2-5; size: many; V: TRBV24-1; length: 15; D: TRBD1; DNA: TGTGCCACCAGTGAACGGACAGGGAGGAGAGAGACCCAGTACTTC; CDR3: CATSERTGRRETQYF
J: TRBJ2-2; size: .; V: TRBV2; length: 15; D: .; DNA: TGTGCCAGCAGTGAATTGGGTCCGAGCACCGGGGAGCTGTTTTTT; CDR3: CASSELGPSTGELFF
J: TRBJ2-7; size: many; V: TRBV18; length: 14; D: .; DNA: TGTGCCAGCTCACCAAATGCCCGCGACTACGAGCAGTACTTC; CDR3: CASSPNARDYEQYF
J: TRBJ2-2; size: many; V: TRBV19; length: 14; D: .; DNA: TGTGCCAGCTCTGGGCGGTTCGACACCGGGGAGCTGTTTTTT; CDR3: CASSGRFDTGELFF
J: TRBJ2-7; size: many; V: TRBV7-9; length: 14; D: .; DNA: TGTGCCAGCAGCTCACCGGGACTTCTCTACGAGCAGTACTTC; CDR3: CASSSPGLLYEQYF
J: TRBJ1-1; size: many; V: TRBV12-3/TRBV12-4; length: 15; D: TRBD1; DNA: TGTGCCAGCAGTGAGGGAGGACAGGGGCCCCCGGCGGCTTTCTTT; CDR3: CASSEGGQGPPAAFF
J: TRBJ2-2; size: .; V: TRBV3-1; length: 16; D: .; DNA: TGTGCCAGCAGCCATCGGACAGAACTTAACACCGGGGAGCTGTTTTTT; CDR3: CASSHRTELNTGELFF
J: TRBJ1-5; size: .; V: TRBV19; length: 15; D: .; DNA: TGTGCCAGTAGTAGAATGGTGCAGAGCAATCAGCCCCAGCATTTT; CDR3: CASSRMVQSNQPQHF
J: TRBJ2-7; size: many; V: TRBV28; length: 14; D: .; DNA: TGTGCCAGCAGTCTCCCACTAACCTTCTACGAGCAGTACTTC; CDR3: CASSLPLTFYEQYF
J: TRBJ2-7; size: many; V: TRBV6-2/TRBV6-3; length: 13; D: .; DNA: TGTGCCAGCACCCCCTTCAAATTCCTTGAGCAGTACTTC; CDR3: CASTPFKFLEQYF
J: TRBJ1-5; size: many; V: TRBV28; length: 15; D: TRBD1; DNA: TGTGCCAGCAGTTCGGGACAGGGAGGCAATCAGCCCCAGCATTTT; CDR3: CASSSGQGGNQPQHF
J: TRBJ2-7; size: .; V: TRBV28; length: 14; D: TRBD2; DNA: TGTGCCACAAGTGGCCGACTAGCGGGAGACGAGCAGTACTTC; CDR3: CATSGRLAGDEQYF
J: TRBJ2-2; size: many; V: TRBV2; length: 15; D: TRBD1; DNA: TGTGCCAGCGGGGCCCGGACAGGGGACACCGGGGAGCTGTTTTTT; CDR3: CASGARTGDTGELFF
J: TRBJ1-1; size: many; V: TRBV7-2; length: 13; D: .; DNA: TGTGCCAGCAGCCTCAAGCCTGAGACAGAAGCTTTCTTT; CDR3: CASSLKPETEAFF
J: TRBJ1-1; size: many; V: TRBV6-5; length: 14; D: TRBD1; DNA: TGTGCCAGCAGCTACGACAGGGACAACACTGAAGCTTTCTTT; CDR3: CASSYDRDNTEAFF
J: TRBJ1-1; size: many; V: TRBV12-3/TRBV12-4; length: 13; D: .; DNA: TGTGCCAGCAGATTTGAGGAGAACACTGAAGCTTTCTTT; CDR3: CASRFEENTEAFF
J: TRBJ1-2; size: many; V: TRBV27; length: 15; D: .; DNA: TGTGCCAGCAGTTTATCGTTTTTCGAGGGATATGGCTACACCTTC; CDR3: CASSLSFFEGYGYTF
J: TRBJ2-7; size: many; V: TRBV15; length: 14; D: .; DNA: TGTGCCACCAGCAGAGAAAAGGGCCCCTACGAGCAGTACTTC; CDR3: CATSREKGPYEQYF
J: TRBJ2-7; size: many; V: TRBV6-2/TRBV6-3; length: 16; D: TRBD2; DNA: TGTGCCAGCAGTTACTCTGGGCTAGCGGGAGGAGGCGAGCAGTACTTC; CDR3: CASSYSGLAGGGEQYF
J: TRBJ2-7; size: many; V: TRBV6-1; length: 14; D: .; DNA: TGTGCCAGCAGGGTAGAGGGAGCCGACTACGAGCAGTACTTC; CDR3: CASRVEGADYEQYF
J: TRBJ1-1; size: many; V: TRBV27; length: 13; D: .; DNA: TGTGCCAGCAGTTTAGGGGGGCCTTCCGAAGCTTTCTTT; CDR3: CASSLGGPSEAFF
J: TRBJ1-1; size: many; V: TRBV28; length: 15; D: .; DNA: TGTGCCAGCAGTTACCCTACTGGGACGAACACTGAAGCTTTCTTT; CDR3: CASSYPTGTNTEAFF
J: TRBJ1-2; size: many; V: TRBV12-3/TRBV12-4; length: 13; D: .; DNA: TGTGCCACGGGCCCGGGGCCTGACTATGGCTACACCTTC; CDR3: CATGPGPDYGYTF
J: TRBJ1-2; size: few; V: TRBV6-4; length: 15; D: .; DNA: TGTGCCAGCAGCCCCGACGGCGGGAACAAATATGGCTACACCTTC; CDR3: CASSPDGGNKYGYTF
J: TRBJ2-5; size: .; V: TRBV12-3/TRBV12-4; length: 12; D: .; DNA: TGTGCCAGCAATATGGGGGGGCAGACCCAGTACTTC; CDR3: CASNMGGQTQYF
J: TRBJ1-1; size: many; V: TRBV6-4; length: 15; D: .; DNA: TGTGCCAGCAGTGACACCCCGGACGGGAACACTGAAGCTTTCTTT; CDR3: CASSDTPDGNTEAFF
J: TRBJ1-5; size: .; V: TRBV19; length: 13; D: .; DNA: TGTGTCAGTAGTGTCAGGGTCGGTCAGCCCCAGCATTTT; CDR3: CVSSVRVGQPQHF
J: TRBJ2-2; size: .; V: TRBV5-1; length: 14; D: .; DNA: TGCGCCAGCAGCTTGGGGCAGACGCCCGGGGAGCTGTTTTTT; CDR3: CASSLGQTPGELFF
J: TRBJ1-2; size: many; V: TRBV29-1; length: 17; D: TRBD1; DNA: TGCAGCGTTGAAGTTTACGGACCGGGACAGGGTATCTATGGCTACACCTTC; CDR3: CSVEVYGPGQGIYGYTF
J: TRBJ1-2; size: many; V: TRBV7-2; length: 14; D: .; DNA: TGTGCCAGCAGCCCCCGTGCGGGGGACGATGGCTACACCTTC; CDR3: CASSPRAGDDGYTF
J: TRBJ2-5; size: many; V: TRBV28; length: 12; D: .; DNA: TGTGCCAGCAGTTTAAATGCAGAGACCCAGTACTTC; CDR3: CASSLNAETQYF
J: TRBJ1-2; size: many; V: TRBV4-2; length: 11; D: .; DNA: TGTGCCAGCAGCCAAGCCTATGGCTACACCTTC; CDR3: CASSQAYGYTF